This T cell receptor (beta chain) was recovered during a study of blood T cell repertoires in COVID-19. Study-wide background: T cells, B-cell-depleted T cells, or PBMCs supplied cDNA or gDNA.

Study processing details: Amplifying reference gene primers gave estimates of nucleated cell counts. Repertoires were generated with immunoSEQ multiplex PCR, while TCRdb's copy carries only in-frame clones and drops some. Clone size and the V and J calls come from that table; the DNA yielded D and trimming. The sample lists about 520,000 clones; around 85% were seen once. This clone occurred once. Trimming took 8 bases from V and 5 from J, leaving 21 bases between them. The CDR3 spans 15 residues. Germline-derived CDR1 and CDR2 are SEHNR and FQNEAQ (reference sequence). The receptor comes from a human donor in a cohort sampled during active COVID-19. V and J are TRBV7-9 and TRBJ1-2; tentative D call: TRBD1 (6 bases). Sequencing was performed on peripheral blood. The CDR3 sequence is CASASSGAPNYGYTF. CDR3 in DNA: TGTGCCAGCGCCTCATCAGGGGCGCCGAATTATGGCTACACCTTC.